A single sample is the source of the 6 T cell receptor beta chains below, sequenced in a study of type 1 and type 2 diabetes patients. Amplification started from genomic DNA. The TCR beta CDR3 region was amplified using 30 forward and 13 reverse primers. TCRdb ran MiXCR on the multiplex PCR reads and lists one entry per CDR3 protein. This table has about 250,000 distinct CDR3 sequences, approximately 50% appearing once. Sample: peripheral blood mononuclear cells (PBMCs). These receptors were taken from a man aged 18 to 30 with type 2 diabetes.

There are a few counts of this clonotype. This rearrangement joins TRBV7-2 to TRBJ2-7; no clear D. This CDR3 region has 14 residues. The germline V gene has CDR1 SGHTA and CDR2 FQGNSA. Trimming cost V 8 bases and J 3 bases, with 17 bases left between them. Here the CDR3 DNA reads TGTGCCAGCGCGCCCAATTTCCTACGCTACGAGCAGTACTTC. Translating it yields CASAPNFLRYEQYF.

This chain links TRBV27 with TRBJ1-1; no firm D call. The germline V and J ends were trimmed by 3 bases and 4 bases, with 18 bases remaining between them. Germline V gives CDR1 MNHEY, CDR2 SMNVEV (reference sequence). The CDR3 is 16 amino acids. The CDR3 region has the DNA TGTGCCAGCAGTTTTGACCCACCGGGCGCGGGCACTGAAGCTTTCTTT. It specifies CASSFDPPGAGTEAFF.

The CDR3 sequence: CASSLVGVSYNSPLHF. In DNA, the CDR3 is TGTGCCAGCAGCTTAGTGGGAGTATCCTATAATTCACCCCTCCACTTT. J is TRBJ1-6 and V is TRBV7-9, with no clear D. Germline V CDR1 and CDR2: SEHNR, FQNEAQ (reference sequence). Trimming took off 1 base at V and 1 base at J, with 8 bases between the two ends. The CDR3 covers 16 residues.

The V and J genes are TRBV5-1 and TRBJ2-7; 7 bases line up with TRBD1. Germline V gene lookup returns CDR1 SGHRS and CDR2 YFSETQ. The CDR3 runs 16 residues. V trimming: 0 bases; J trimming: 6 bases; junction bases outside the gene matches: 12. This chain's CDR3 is CASSLAGAGGRSEQYF. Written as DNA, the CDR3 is TGCGCCAGCAGCTTGGCTGGGGCAGGGGGTCGCAGCGAGCAGTACTTC.

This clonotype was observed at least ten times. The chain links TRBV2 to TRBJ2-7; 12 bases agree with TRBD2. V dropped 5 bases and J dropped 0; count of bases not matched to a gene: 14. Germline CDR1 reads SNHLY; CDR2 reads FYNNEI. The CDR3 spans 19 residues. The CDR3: CASSTHLLAGGVRSYEQYF. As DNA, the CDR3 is TGTGCCAGCAGTACCCATCTACTAGCGGGGGGTGTTCGCTCCTACGAGCAGTACTTC.

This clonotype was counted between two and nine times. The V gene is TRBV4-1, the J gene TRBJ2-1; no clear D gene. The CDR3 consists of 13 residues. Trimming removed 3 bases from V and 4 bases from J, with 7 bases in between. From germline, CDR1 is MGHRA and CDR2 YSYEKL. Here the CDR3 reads CASSQDQYNEQFF. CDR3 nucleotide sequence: TGCGCCAGCAGCCAGGACCAGTACAATGAGCAGTTCTTC.